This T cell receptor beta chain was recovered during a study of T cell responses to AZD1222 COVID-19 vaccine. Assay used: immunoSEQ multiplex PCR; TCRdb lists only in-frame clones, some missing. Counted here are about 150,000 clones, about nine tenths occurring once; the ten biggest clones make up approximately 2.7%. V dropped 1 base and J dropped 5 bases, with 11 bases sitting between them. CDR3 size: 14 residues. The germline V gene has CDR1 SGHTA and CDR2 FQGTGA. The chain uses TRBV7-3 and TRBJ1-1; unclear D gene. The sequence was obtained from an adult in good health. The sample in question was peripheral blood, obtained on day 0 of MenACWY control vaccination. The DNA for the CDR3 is TGTGCCAGCAGCTTAAGTCCAGGAGGAACTGAAGCTTTCTTT. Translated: CASSLSPGGTEAFF.